The clone carrying this T cell receptor beta chain was detected a few times. The target antigen is unknown. TCRdb reanalysed the 5' RACE reads using MiXCR and keeps one entry per CDR3 protein. The data contain 300,000 to 450,000 distinct CDR3 sequences, roughly 6.1% of them singletons. The ends lost 5 bases at V and 4 bases at J; junction bases unmatched: 7. Germline CDR1 and CDR2: SGHAT and FQNNGV. This CDR3 is built from 17 residues. This sample is drawn from a study of T cells after yellow fever vaccination. The overall study: SMART-Seq v4 Ultra Low Input prepared libraries from low-cell fractions.

Study results and caveats: Reappearance after the booster was seen for most primary-vaccination clones, at approximately 97% CD4 and less than 90% CD8. Abundant clonotypes from the bulk population could contaminate FACS-sorted repertoires.

The sequenced sample was PBMCs, obtained 5 days after the yellow fever booster vaccination. The chain couples TRBV11-2 to TRBJ2-1; 14 nucleotides agree with TRBD2. The clonotype comes from a man under 40 who received the YFV17D yellow fever vaccine. CDR3 sequence reads: CASSARGLAGVYNEQFF. CDR3 DNA sequence: TGTGCCAGCAGCGCGCGGGGACTAGCGGGAGTTTACAATGAGCAGTTCTTC.